This T cell receptor beta chain was profiled in a study of T-cell memory formation after mild COVID-19. Study at large: TCR clustering was largely donor specific.

Regarding the study as a whole: CD4+ bias marked clones expanding day 15 to 37, unlike balanced contracting clones. Memory sampled before infection contained some responding clones, suggesting cross-reactive memory joined.

Germline CDR1 KGHDR, CDR2 SFDVKD. V was pared by 6 bases and J by 2 bases, with 12 bases between. The CDR3 is 14 residues long. This clonotype was observed a handful of times. Its cognate antigen is unknown. TCRdb reprocessed the 5' RACE reads with MiXCR, giving one entry per CDR3 protein. Among about 400,000 distinct CDR3 sequences listed, about 17% were seen once. J is TRBJ1-2 and V is TRBV24-1; no clear D. This TCR came from a man aged 18-30 years who had mild COVID-19 (a few samples of this study predate the infection). Cell type and time point are not known. The source material was PBMCs or a T cell subset sorted from them (not recorded which). The CDR3 DNA follows: TGTGCCACCAGTCCCCAGCCACCGAACTATGGCTACACCTTC. Its protein product is CATSPQPPNYGYTF.